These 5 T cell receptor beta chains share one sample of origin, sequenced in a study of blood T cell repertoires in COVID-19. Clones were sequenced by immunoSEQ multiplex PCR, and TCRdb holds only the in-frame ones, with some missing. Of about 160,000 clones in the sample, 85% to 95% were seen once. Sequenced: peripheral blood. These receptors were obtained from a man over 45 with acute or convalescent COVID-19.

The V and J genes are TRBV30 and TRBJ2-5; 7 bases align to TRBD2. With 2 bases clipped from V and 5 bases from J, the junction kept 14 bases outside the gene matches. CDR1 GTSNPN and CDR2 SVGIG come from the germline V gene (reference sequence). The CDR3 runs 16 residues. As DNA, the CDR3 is TGTGCCTGGAGTACAGATGCGGGAGCTTCGGCGGAGACCCAGTACTTC. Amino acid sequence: CAWSTDAGASAETQYF.

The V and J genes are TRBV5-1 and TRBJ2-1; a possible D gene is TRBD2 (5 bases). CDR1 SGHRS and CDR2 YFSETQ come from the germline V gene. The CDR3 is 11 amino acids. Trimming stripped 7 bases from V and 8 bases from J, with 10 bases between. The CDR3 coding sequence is TGCGCCAGCTCGCTAGCCCATGAGCAGTTCTTC. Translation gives CASSLAHEQFF.

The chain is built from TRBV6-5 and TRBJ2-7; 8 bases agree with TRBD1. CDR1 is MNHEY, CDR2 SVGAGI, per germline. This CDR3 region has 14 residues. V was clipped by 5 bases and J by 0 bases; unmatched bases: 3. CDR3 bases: TGTGCCAGCAGTAAAACAGGGGGCTCCTACGAGCAGTACGTC. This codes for CASSKTGGSYEQYV.

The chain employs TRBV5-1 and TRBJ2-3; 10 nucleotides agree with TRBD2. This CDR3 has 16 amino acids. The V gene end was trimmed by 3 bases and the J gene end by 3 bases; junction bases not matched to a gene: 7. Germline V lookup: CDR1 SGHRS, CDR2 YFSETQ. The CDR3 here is CASSWTSGPITDTQYF. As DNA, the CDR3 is TGCGCCAGCAGCTGGACTAGCGGCCCTATTACAGATACGCAGTATTTT.

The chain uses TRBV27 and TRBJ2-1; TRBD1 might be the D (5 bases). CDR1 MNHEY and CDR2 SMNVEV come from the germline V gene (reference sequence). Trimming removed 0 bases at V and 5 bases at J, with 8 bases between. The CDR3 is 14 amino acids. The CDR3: CASSLSAGNNEQFF. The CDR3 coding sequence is TGTGCCAGCAGTTTATCGGCAGGGAACAATGAGCAGTTCTTC.